One sample yielded the 27 T cell receptor beta chains listed below, sequenced in a study of PD-L1 blockade in urothelial cancer. Clones were read by immunoSEQ multiplex PCR, and TCRdb kept only the in-frame ones, dropping some. The table includes about 80,000 clones, 75% to 90% detected once. Here the sequenced sample was PBMCs, taken around atezolizumab (anti-PD-L1) treatment. Receptor source: a woman aged 70 to 79 with urothelial cancer.

V and J are TRBV7-8 and TRBJ2-3; 7 bases line up with TRBD1. This CDR3 is built from 13 residues. Germline assignment: CDR1 SGHVS and CDR2 FQNEAQ. The V gene end was trimmed by 5 bases and the J gene end by 5 bases; junction bases not matched to a gene: 4. CDR3 region: CASSPYRGDTQYF. CDR3 sequence (DNA): TGTGCCAGCAGCCCCTACAGGGGAGATACGCAGTATTTT.

This clone was detected only a few times. The chain uses TRBV2 and TRBJ2-7; no clear D gene. Germline CDR1 SNHLY, CDR2 FYNNEI. The CDR3 sequence is 11 residues long. Trimming took 7 bases from V and 0 from J, leaving 4 bases between them. CDR3 in amino acids: CASTLSYEQYF. In DNA form, the CDR3 reads TGTGCCAGCACCCTCTCCTACGAGCAGTACTTC. Full variable domain (missing parts from reference TRBV2 and TRBJ2-7): EPEVTQTPSHQVTQMGQEVILRCVPISNHLYFYWYRQILGQKVEFLVSFYNNEISEKSEIFDDQFSVERPDGSNFTLKIRSTKLEDSAMYFCASTLSYEQYFGPGTRLTVT.

The chain recombines TRBV28 with TRBJ2-7; TRBD2 aligns across 8 bases. Trimming cost V 10 bases and J 4 bases; bases outside gene matches: 15. The CDR3 sequence is 15 residues long. Germline V lookup: CDR1 MDHEN, CDR2 SYDVKM. This CDR3 reads CATVRGGGRQYEQYF. For the CDR3, the DNA is TGTGCCACCGTCCGGGGGGGCGGGCGACAATACGAGCAGTACTTC.

The chain carries TRBV7-9 and TRBJ1-2; possible D gene TRBD1, 5 bases. Per the germline V gene, CDR1 is SEHNR and CDR2 is FQNEAQ (reference sequence). Trimming stripped 4 bases from V and 7 bases from J, with 19 bases between. The CDR3 covers 15 residues. DNA for the CDR3: TGTGCCAGCAGCTCCCCCGGGGGGGAATACGGTGGCTACACCTTC. It yields the protein CASSSPGGEYGGYTF.

This chain links TRBV6-1 with TRBJ1-1, with 11 bases fitting TRBD1. V trimming: 3 bases; J trimming: 10 bases; junction bases outside the gene matches: 7. Germline CDR1 reads MNHNS; CDR2 reads SASEGT. There are 14 residues in the CDR3. Here the CDR3 reads CASSERGQGGPAFF. CDR3 sequence (DNA): TGTGCCAGCAGTGAGAGGGGACAGGGGGGTCCAGCTTTCTTT.

The V and J genes are TRBV10-2 and TRBJ2-7, with 8 nucleotides matching TRBD1. CDR3 length: 19 amino acids. Germline-derived CDR1 and CDR2 are WSHSY and SAAADI. The V and J ends lost 6 bases and 4 bases, in that order; junction bases with no gene match: 23. The CDR3 here is CASRVSSTLGQGEGYEQYF. CDR3 DNA: TGCGCCAGCAGGGTAAGCTCTACCCTAGGACAGGGAGAGGGGTACGAGCAGTACTTC.

The chain carries TRBV5-1 and TRBJ2-1, with TRBD2 identical over 8 bases. This CDR3 has 15 residues. Germline CDR1 SGHRS, CDR2 YFSETQ. V trimming: 4 bases; J trimming: 5 bases; junction bases outside the gene matches: 8. The CDR3: CASSPGLGLHNEQFF. The DNA of the CDR3 is TGCGCCAGCAGCCCGGGACTAGGGCTTCACAATGAGCAGTTCTTC.

The rearrangement links TRBV9 to TRBJ1-4; TRBD1 aligns across 7 bases. CDR1 and CDR2 from the germline V gene are SGDLS and YYNGEE. With 2 bases clipped from V and 4 bases from J, the junction kept 2 bases outside the gene matches. This CDR3 has 14 amino acids. This chain's CDR3 is CASSVTGLNEKLFF. The CDR3 DNA reads TGTGCCAGCAGCGTGACAGGGCTTAATGAAAAACTGTTTTTT.

This chain uses TRBV6-1 with TRBJ1-5; 7 bases are shared with TRBD1. Germline-derived CDR1 and CDR2 are MNHNS and SASEGT. The V gene end was trimmed by 11 bases and the J gene end by 2 bases; junction bases not matched to a gene: 3. The CDR3 contains 12 residues. The CDR3 region is CAAGTGNQPQHF. The CDR3 DNA is TGTGCCGCAGGGACAGGCAATCAGCCCCAGCATTTT.

The V and J genes are TRBV5-6 and TRBJ2-2; TRBD1 might be the D (5 bases). V was clipped by 4 bases and J by 5 bases, with 12 bases between them. This CDR3 contains 14 residues. Germline V gives CDR1 SGHDT, CDR2 YYEEEE. The DNA of the CDR3 is TGTGCCAGCAGCAAGGACATTTATACCGGGGAGCTGTTTTTT. It translates to CASSKDIYTGELFF.

This sequence joins TRBV7-2 and TRBJ2-1; D is possibly TRBD2 (6 bases). Germline CDR1 SGHTA, CDR2 FQGNSA. The V and J ends lost 3 bases and 3 bases respectively, with 21 bases between them. The CDR3 is made up of 18 amino acids. CDR3 bases: TGTGCCAGCAGCTTGGGCCCGAGAGAGGGACTGGTCTACAATGAGCAGTTCTTC. Residues: CASSLGPREGLVYNEQFF.

The rearrangement uses TRBV6-1 and TRBJ1-1; 11 nucleotides agree with TRBD1. V lost 4 bases to trimming and J lost 11 bases; unmatched junction nucleotides: 6. This CDR3 spans 13 amino acids. Germline lookup yields CDR1 MNHNS and CDR2 SASEGT. In DNA form, the CDR3 reads TGTGCCAGCAGTGTCGGACAGGGGGCAGGGGCTTTCTTT. Translating it yields CASSVGQGAGAFF.

The chain carries TRBV11-3 and TRBJ2-7; D call uncertain. This CDR3 has 13 amino acids. Germline assignment: CDR1 SGHNT and CDR2 YENEEA. With 1 base removed from V and 7 bases from J, the gap between germline ends came to 11 bases. CDR3 loop: CASSLGPAREQYF. The CDR3 bases are TGTGCCAGCAGCTTAGGACCAGCGCGGGAGCAGTACTTC.

V is TRBV27 and J is TRBJ2-5; TRBD1 agrees at 10 bases. Germline lookup yields CDR1 MNHEY and CDR2 SMNVEV (reference sequence). Trimming took 3 bases from V and 5 from J; bases not matched to a gene: 6. CDR3 size: 15 residues. CDR3 loop: CASSLGQGTRETQYF. As DNA, the CDR3 is TGTGCCAGCAGTTTGGGACAGGGGACCCGGGAGACCCAGTACTTC.

The chain employs TRBV10-2 and TRBJ1-5, with D unresolved. This CDR3 contains 14 residues. Germline lookup yields CDR1 WSHSY and CDR2 SAAADI. The V end was cut by 7 bases, the J end by 3 bases, with 13 bases between. Here the CDR3 reads CASTGGRLNQPQHF. The CDR3 DNA reads as TGCGCCAGCACGGGTGGGAGGCTCAATCAGCCCCAGCATTTT.

This sequence joins TRBV11-2 and TRBJ1-2, with unresolved D. Germline CDR1 SGHAT, CDR2 FQNNGV. With 1 base removed from V and 8 bases from J, the gap between germline ends came to 14 bases. The length of the CDR3 is 14 residues. CDR3 amino acids: CASSLAGFTSGYTF. CDR3 nucleotide sequence: TGTGCCAGCAGCTTAGCGGGTTTCACGAGCGGCTACACCTTC.

This chain links TRBV4-1 with TRBJ1-4; 11 bases match TRBD1. Germline trimming cut 4 bases from V and 8 bases from J; bases unmatched to any gene: 3. Germline values: CDR1 MGHRA, CDR2 YSYEKL. The CDR3 totals 14 residues. The CDR3, as DNA: TGCGCCAGCAGCCCGGACAGGGGGCGCGAAAAACTGTTTTTT. It codes for CASSPDRGREKLFF.

On this clone: A junction end diverges from the germline sequence, so it may reflect a read error. This chain uses TRBV6-5 with TRBJ2-3, with 9 bases aligning to TRBD1. The CDR3 has 16 amino acids. CDR1 is MNHEY, CDR2 SVGAGI, per germline. The CDR3 reads CASSLTGGRNTNTQYF. Written as DNA, the CDR3 is TGTGCCAGCAGTTTGACAGGGGGGAGAAACACAAATACGCAGTATTTT.

The chain joins TRBV30 to TRBJ1-2, with 11 bases that match TRBD1. CDR3 length: 15 residues. J was trimmed by 5 bases and V by 1 base; bases with no gene match: 6. The germline V gene encodes CDR1 GTSNPN and CDR2 SVGIG (reference sequence). This CDR3 is CAWSAGTGGIYGYTF. The CDR3 region has the DNA TGTGCCTGGAGTGCGGGGACAGGGGGGATATATGGCTACACCTTC.

The chain recombines TRBV11-2 with TRBJ2-7, with a possible D match to TRBD1 (6 bases). Trimming shortened V by 5 bases and J by 2 bases, and 25 bases separated the two germline ends. The CDR3 consists of 18 residues. CDR1 and CDR2 from the germline V gene are SGHAT and FQNNGV. The CDR3 region has the DNA TGTGCCAGCAGCACAACCGAGACTCCAGGGGTTCTACCCTACGAGCAGTACTTC. Its translation is CASSTTETPGVLPYEQYF.

The chain has TRBV7-8 and TRBJ2-3; 8 bases match TRBD2. CDR3 size: 16 residues. Germline V gene lookup returns CDR1 SGHVS and CDR2 FQNEAQ. The V gene end was trimmed by 5 bases and the J gene end by 1 base; junction bases not matched to a gene: 8. The CDR3 DNA reads as TGTGCCAGCAGCGGCCGGGAGGGAATAGGCACAGATACGCAGTATTTT. Encoded protein: CASSGREGIGTDTQYF.

The rearrangement joins TRBV6-1 to TRBJ2-3; D is perhaps TRBD2 (6 bases). V shed 2 bases and J shed 0 bases, with 9 bases lying between them. This CDR3 is built from 15 residues. Germline V gene lookup returns CDR1 MNHNS and CDR2 SASEGT. The CDR3 DNA is TGTGCCAGCAGTGAATGGAGGGCGAGCACAGATACGCAGTATTTT. It specifies CASSEWRASTDTQYF.

The chain has TRBV5-1 and TRBJ2-3; the match to TRBD2 covers 7 bases. There are 19 residues in the CDR3. Germline V gene data show CDR1 as SGHRS and CDR2 as YFSETQ. Germline trimming cut 4 bases from V and 2 bases from J; bases unmatched to any gene: 19. The CDR3 region is CASSRGQTGGSQDTDTQYF. The CDR3 DNA reads TGCGCCAGCAGCCGCGGGCAGACGGGCGGGAGTCAAGACACAGATACGCAGTATTTT.

This sequence joins TRBV5-1 and TRBJ2-5, with 9 nucleotides matching TRBD1. Germline CDR1 reads SGHRS; CDR2 reads YFSETQ. V shed 3 bases, J shed 1 base, and the junction held 7 bases outside the gene matches. There are 16 residues in the CDR3. The CDR3 is CASSSGTGIGQETQYF. CDR3 nucleotide sequence: TGCGCCAGCAGCTCCGGGACAGGGATAGGCCAAGAGACCCAGTACTTC.

This clone was found once. The chain carries TRBV7-7 and TRBJ2-2, with a weak D call TRBD1 (6 bases). Germline lookup yields CDR1 SSHAT and CDR2 FNYEAQ (reference sequence). This CDR3 is 15 amino acids long. Trimming took off 3 bases at V and 2 bases at J, with 10 bases between the two ends. The CDR3 nucleotides are TGTGCCAGCAGCTTCGGGACACCAAACACCGGGGAGCTGTTTTTT. This translates into CASSFGTPNTGELFF.

In DNA, the CDR3 is TGTGCCGGCCGACTAGCGGTGAACACCGGGGAGCTGTTTTTT. Translated, it gives CAGRLAVNTGELFF. This rearrangement joins TRBV2 to TRBJ2-2, with TRBD2 matching over 9 bases. CDR3 length equals 14 residues. The V and J ends lost 11 bases and 1 base, in that order; junction bases with no gene match: 5. CDR1 is SNHLY and CDR2 is FYNNEI in the germline V gene.

The chain carries TRBV5-4 and TRBJ2-3; D might be TRBD1 (6 bases). The CDR3 consists of 15 residues. Germline CDR1 is SGHNT and CDR2 is YYREEE (reference sequence). V dropped 1 base and J dropped 5 bases, with 14 bases sitting between them. In nucleotides, the CDR3 is TGTGCCAGCAGCTTGCCAGGGGTTTCGAAAGATACGCAGTATTTT. Amino acids: CASSLPGVSKDTQYF.